One sample yielded the 28 T cell receptor beta chains listed below, sequenced in a study of blood T cell repertoires in COVID-19. Profiled with immunoSEQ multiplex PCR; TCRdb holds only in-frame clones, not every one. The table has under 150,000 clones, about four fifths seen once; the top ten hold 1.4%. The sequenced material came from peripheral blood. The receptors come from a man aged 55-75 years with acute or convalescent COVID-19.

V usage is TRBV30 and J usage is TRBJ1-2, with unresolved D. CDR1 GTSNPN and CDR2 SVGIG come from the germline V gene (reference sequence). The CDR3 length is 11 residues. V gave up 3 bases and J gave up 4 bases, with 6 bases separating them. CDR3 region: CAWRALYGYTF. The DNA of the CDR3 is TGTGCCTGGAGGGCCCTCTATGGCTACACCTTC.

The chain couples TRBV18 to TRBJ2-7; D is unclear. Germline V gene sequence: CDR1 KGHSH, CDR2 LQKENI. The CDR3 is 13 amino acids. The V end was cut by 2 bases, the J end by 6 bases, with 11 bases between. The CDR3 region has the DNA TGTGCCAGCTCACCAAGAGTCGAGGCCGAGCAGTACTTC. Its translation: CASSPRVEAEQYF.

In nucleotides, the CDR3 is TGTGCCAGCCTCTTGGAGGACGAGCAGTACTTC. Translated, it gives CASLLEDEQYF. This chain connects TRBV12-3 or TRBV12-4 to TRBJ2-7; D may be TRBD2 (5 bases). Trimming left V 8 bases short and J 5 bases short, with 10 bases between. The CDR3 covers 11 residues.

The rearrangement links TRBV5-1 to TRBJ2-3; 13 bases fit TRBD2. The CDR3 is 16 residues long. CDR1 is SGHRS and CDR2 is YFSETQ in the germline V gene. V was clipped by 4 bases and J by 5 bases; unmatched bases: 7. CDR3 DNA sequence: TGCGCCAGCAGCATAGGACTAGCGGGGGCGCGAGATACGCAGTATTTT. Translation: CASSIGLAGARDTQYF.

Details on this clone: Other DNA sequences of this sample code for an identical CDR3. This chain links TRBV11-2 with TRBJ2-7; D is unclear. The CDR3 is 12 residues long. The V end lost 5 bases, the J end lost 3 bases, and 8 bases lay between the germline ends. Germline assignment: CDR1 SGHAT and CDR2 FQNNGV. CDR3 protein: CASSRGSYEQYF. For the CDR3, the DNA is TGTGCCAGCAGCCGCGGTAGCTACGAGCAGTACTTC.

This clone occurred once. The J gene is TRBJ2-3, the V gene TRBV3-1 (or the pseudogene TRBV3-2); maybe TRBD1 (5 bases). This CDR3 spans 15 amino acids. V was trimmed by 1 base and J by 4 bases, leaving 12 bases between them. Germline lookup yields CDR1 LGHDT and CDR2 YNNKEL (reference sequence). DNA for the CDR3: TGTGCCAGCAGCCAAGTTATCACAGGCTCAGATACGCAGTATTTT. This encodes CASSQVITGSDTQYF.

The J gene is TRBJ1-5, the V gene TRBV18; 9 positions match TRBD1. The length of the CDR3 is 14 residues. The V gene's germline CDR1 is KGHSH and CDR2 LQKENI. Unmatched junction bases numbered 4, after V lost 5 bases and J lost 5 bases. This chain's CDR3 is CASSVGQGYQPQHF. DNA for the CDR3: TGTGCCAGCTCAGTGGGACAGGGCTATCAGCCCCAGCATTTT.

V and J are TRBV9 and TRBJ2-7, with TRBD1 as a possible D gene (6 bases). V lost 3 bases and J 4 bases, leaving 8 bases between the germline ends. CDR1 is SGDLS and CDR2 is YYNGEE in the germline V gene. The CDR3 runs to 12 residues. CDR3 coding DNA: TGTGCCAGCAGCGCGCAGGGGTACGAGCAGTACTTC. Translation: CASSAQGYEQYF.

The chain carries TRBV6-5 and TRBJ2-7; 7 bases match TRBD1. Trimming took 2 bases from V and 5 from J; bases not matched to a gene: 9. Germline-derived CDR1 and CDR2 are MNHEY and SVGAGI. The CDR3 spans 15 residues. The CDR3 sequence: CASSYTSTGRNEQYF. CDR3 in DNA: TGTGCCAGCAGTTACACCTCGACAGGGCGAAACGAGCAGTACTTC.

V is TRBV6-5 and J is TRBJ2-7, with a tentative D call TRBD2 (6 bases). The CDR3 extends over 14 amino acids. Trimming shortened V by 9 bases and J by 6 bases, and 21 bases separated the two germline ends. Germline CDR1 reads MNHEY; CDR2 reads SVGAGI. Here the CDR3 reads CASWGETRWGEQYF. The CDR3 DNA sequence: TGTGCCAGTTGGGGGGAGACACGCTGGGGCGAGCAGTACTTC.

This rearrangement joins TRBV7-9 to TRBJ2-1, with D unresolved. The V gene lost 4 bases and the J gene lost 3 bases, with 10 bases spanning the gap. The CDR3 has 14 amino acids. Germline CDR1 reads SEHNR; CDR2 reads FQNEAQ (reference sequence). The DNA of the CDR3 is TGTGCCAGCAGCTCTGTAGTTCACTACAATGAGCAGTTCTTC. Residues: CASSSVVHYNEQFF.

The J gene is TRBJ2-7, the V gene TRBV5-6; TRBD2 is a possible D gene (5 bases). Per germline, CDR1 SGHDT and CDR2 YYEEEE. This CDR3 comprises 15 residues. The ends were cut back, 4 bases at V and 0 bases at J, with 14 bases in the middle. The CDR3 loop reads CASSPTRGTSYEQYF. CDR3 sequence (DNA): TGTGCCAGCAGCCCCACCCGGGGTACCTCCTACGAGCAGTACTTC.

The chain employs TRBV18 and TRBJ2-7, with a tentative D call TRBD2 (7 bases). Germline CDR1 reads KGHSH; CDR2 reads LQKENI. This CDR3 region has 14 residues. The germline V and J ends were trimmed by 4 bases and 0 bases, with 10 bases remaining between them. The CDR3 spells CASSQAGASYEQYF. Written as DNA, the CDR3 is TGTGCCAGCTCACAGGCGGGGGCCTCCTACGAGCAGTACTTC.

This clone was detected only once. The chain has TRBV10-3 and TRBJ2-7, with 8 bases identical to TRBD2. The CDR3 contains 12 residues. Trimming cost V 9 bases and J 0 bases; bases outside gene matches: 1. Germline loops: CDR1 ENHRY, CDR2 SYGVKD. The CDR3 here is CAISGGSYEQYF. Written as DNA, the CDR3 is TGTGCCATAAGCGGGGGCTCCTACGAGCAGTACTTC.

The rearrangement links TRBV27 to TRBJ2-7; 10 nucleotides line up with TRBD1. This CDR3 has 15 amino acids. V lost 6 bases, J lost 7 bases, and 12 bases stayed unmatched. From germline, CDR1 is MNHEY and CDR2 SMNVEV (reference sequence). CDR3 in DNA: TGTGCCAGCAGGAAAGGACAGGGGGGTTCTAGGGAGCAGTACTTC. This gives the protein CASRKGQGGSREQYF.

This chain links TRBV11-2 with TRBJ1-2, with D perhaps TRBD1 (6 bases). The CDR3 is 14 residues long. Germline assignment: CDR1 SGHAT and CDR2 FQNNGV. Deletions cut 3 bases from V and 8 bases from J, with 16 bases between. CDR3 amino acids: CASSFNQGTRGYTF. The CDR3 DNA follows: TGTGCCAGCAGCTTCAACCAGGGGACGCGCGGCTACACCTTC.

The chain couples TRBV4-1 to TRBJ2-3; 13 bases line up with TRBD2. Unmatched junction bases numbered 6, after V lost 3 bases and J lost 3 bases. The CDR3 has 17 residues. Per the germline V gene, CDR1 is MGHRA and CDR2 is YSYEKL. The CDR3 DNA sequence: TGCGCCAGCAGCCACGTCAGGACTAGCGGGGGAACAGATACGCAGTATTTT. Its translation: CASSHVRTSGGTDTQYF.

The chain links TRBV28 to TRBJ2-7; 7 nucleotides match TRBD2. The V and J ends lost 4 bases and 0 bases, in that order; junction bases with no gene match: 0. CDR1 is MDHEN, CDR2 SYDVKM, per germline. The CDR3 sequence is 13 residues long. CDR3 sequence (DNA): TGTGCCAGCAGTTCTAGCGGCTCCTACGAGCAGTACTTC. This gives the protein CASSSSGSYEQYF.

This clone was detected once. J is TRBJ2-2 and V is TRBV7-3; D gene unclear. Per the germline V gene, CDR1 is SGHTA and CDR2 is FQGTGA. V lost 3 bases to trimming and J lost 7 bases, with 12 bases between them. CDR3 length: 14 amino acids. The CDR3 DNA reads as TGTGCCAGCAGCTTCGACTCCTACGGCGGGGAGCTGTTTTTT. Translation: CASSFDSYGGELFF. Filled out from reference TRBV7-3 and TRBJ2-2, the complete variable domain reads GAGVSQTPSNKVTEKGKYVELRCDPISGHTALYWYRQSLGQGPEFLIYFQGTGAADDSGLPNDRFFAVRPEGSVSTLKIQRTERGDSAVYLCASSFDSYGGELFFGEGSRLTVL.

The chain joins TRBV19 to TRBJ2-4; D gene ambiguous. Germline V CDR1 and CDR2: LNHDA, SQIVND (reference sequence). V lost 5 bases to trimming and J lost 6 bases, with 20 bases between them. The CDR3 covers 16 residues. CDR3 in DNA: TGTGCCAGTAGTGTCCGCGAGACGACCGACTTAAACATTCAGTACTTC. Residues: CASSVRETTDLNIQYF.

This clone was recorded only once. The chain is built from TRBV18 and TRBJ2-2, with TRBD2 matching 7 bases. There are 14 residues in the CDR3. V shed 6 bases, J shed 0 bases, and the junction held 1 base outside the gene matches. Germline V gives CDR1 KGHSH, CDR2 LQKENI. CDR3 region: CASSGGTNTGELFF. CDR3 in DNA: TGTGCCAGCTCGGGGGGGACGAACACCGGGGAGCTGTTTTTT.

The gene calls are TRBV11-3 and TRBJ2-1; D might be TRBD2 (7 bases). In germline, CDR1 is SGHNT, CDR2 YENEEA. The CDR3 totals 15 residues. V gave up 1 base and J gave up 2 bases, with 9 bases separating them. The CDR3 protein is CASSLGGGPYNEQFF. The CDR3 DNA reads as TGTGCCAGCAGCTTAGGGGGGGGCCCCTACAATGAGCAGTTCTTC.

The genes are TRBV7-6 and TRBJ2-3; 7 bases are shared with TRBD2. Trimming cost V 2 bases and J 8 bases; bases outside gene matches: 10. The CDR3 totals 15 residues. CDR1 and CDR2 from the germline V gene are SGHVS and FNYEAQ. The CDR3 DNA reads TGTGCCAGCAGCTTACAGGCTAGCGGTGGTGGTACGCAGTATTTT. Encoded protein: CASSLQASGGGTQYF.

V and J are TRBV5-1 and TRBJ2-3; TRBD1 matches 9 bases. Per the germline V gene, CDR1 is SGHRS and CDR2 is YFSETQ. The V segment lost 2 bases and the J segment 4 bases; nucleotides outside the gene matches: 5. The CDR3 totals 15 residues. Here the CDR3 reads CASSLQGAVPDTQYF. As DNA, the CDR3 is TGCGCCAGCAGCTTACAGGGGGCGGTGCCAGATACGCAGTATTTT.

The chain carries TRBV6-5 and TRBJ2-1; D ambiguous. Trimming shortened V by 5 bases and J by 7 bases, and 18 bases separated the two germline ends. Germline values: CDR1 MNHEY, CDR2 SVGAGI. This CDR3 comprises 15 residues. In DNA form, the CDR3 reads TGTGCCAGCAGTCAGACCCCTTTTGGAGATAATGAGCAGTTCTTC. This codes for CASSQTPFGDNEQFF.

The J gene is TRBJ2-1, the V gene TRBV19, with 14 bases identical to TRBD2. V was pared by 3 bases and J by 9 bases, with 7 bases of the junction left unmatched. This CDR3 region has 16 residues. Germline loops: CDR1 LNHDA, CDR2 SQIVND (reference sequence). CDR3 in amino acids: CASSIGTSGRASEQFF. For the CDR3, the DNA is TGTGCCAGTAGTATCGGGACTAGCGGGAGAGCGAGTGAGCAGTTCTTC.

The V call is TRBV4-1, the J call TRBJ2-2, with TRBD2 matching over 7 bases. Trimming removed 0 bases from V and 6 bases from J; junction bases left unmatched: 1. Germline CDR1 reads MGHRA; CDR2 reads YSYEKL. The CDR3 has 14 amino acids. CDR3 sequence: CASSQEGGAGELFF. CDR3 DNA: TGCGCCAGCAGCCAAGAGGGGGGGGCCGGGGAGCTGTTTTTT.

This chain joins TRBV5-8 and TRBJ2-1; D gene unclear. The CDR3 is 13 amino acids. With 0 bases removed from V and 6 bases from J, the gap between germline ends came to 7 bases. Germline V gene lookup returns CDR1 SGHTS and CDR2 YDEGEE. The CDR3 DNA reads as TGTGCCAGCAGCTTGGTGCCAGGCAATGAGCAGTTCTTC. It yields the protein CASSLVPGNEQFF.